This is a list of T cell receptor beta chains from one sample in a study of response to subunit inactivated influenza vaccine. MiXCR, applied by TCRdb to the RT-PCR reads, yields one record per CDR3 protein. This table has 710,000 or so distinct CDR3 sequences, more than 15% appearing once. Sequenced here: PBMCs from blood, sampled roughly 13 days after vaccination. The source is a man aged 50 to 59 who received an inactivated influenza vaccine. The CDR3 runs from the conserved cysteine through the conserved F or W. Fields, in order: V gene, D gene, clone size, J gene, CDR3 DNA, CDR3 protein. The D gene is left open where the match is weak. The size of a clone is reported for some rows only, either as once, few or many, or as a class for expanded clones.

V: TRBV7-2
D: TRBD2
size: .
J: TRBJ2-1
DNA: TGTGCCAGCAGCCCGACTAGCGGGAGGCCGACCTACAATGAGCAGTTCTTC
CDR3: CASSPTSGRPTYNEQFF

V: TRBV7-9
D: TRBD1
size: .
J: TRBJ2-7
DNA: TGTGCCAGCAGCCATACCGGGACAGGGGTCCACGAGCAGTACTTC
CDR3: CASSHTGTGVHEQYF

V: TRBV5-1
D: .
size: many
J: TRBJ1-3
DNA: TGCGCCAGCAGCTTGGCCAGCTCTGGAAACACCATATATTTT
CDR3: CASSLASSGNTIYF

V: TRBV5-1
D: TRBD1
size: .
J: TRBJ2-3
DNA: TGCGCCAGCAGCCCCATCGGACAGGGCGTAGATACGCAGTATTTT
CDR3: CASSPIGQGVDTQYF

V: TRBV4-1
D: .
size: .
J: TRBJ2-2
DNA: TGCGCCAGCAGCCAATACGAGTTAACCGGGGAGCTGTTTTTT
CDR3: CASSQYELTGELFF

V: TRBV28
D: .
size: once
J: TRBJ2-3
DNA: TGTGCCAGCAGCCCCACCCTGACTAGCACAGATACGCAGTATTTT
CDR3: CASSPTLTSTDTQYF

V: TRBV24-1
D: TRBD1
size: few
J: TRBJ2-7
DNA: TGTGCCACCAGTGATTCCGGGACAGATACCTACGAGCAGTACTTC
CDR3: CATSDSGTDTYEQYF

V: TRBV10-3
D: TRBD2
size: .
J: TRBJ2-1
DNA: TGTGCCATCAGTGCGGAACCAGCGGGGGGGCGATCTGAGCAGTTCTTC
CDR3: CAISAEPAGGRSEQFF

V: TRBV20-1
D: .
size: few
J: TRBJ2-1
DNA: TGCAGCGCACCGGCCCCAGGCTCCTACAATGAGCAGTTCTTC
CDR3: CSAPAPGSYNEQFF

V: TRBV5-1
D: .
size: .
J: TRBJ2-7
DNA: TGCGCCAGCAGCCCAAGGTCCTACGCCTACGAGCAGTACTTC
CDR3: CASSPRSYAYEQYF

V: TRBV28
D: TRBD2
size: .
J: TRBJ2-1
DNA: TGTGCCAGCAGTCCGATCCGGCGCGGGAGGGGGACTGAGCAGTTCTTC
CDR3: CASSPIRRGRGTEQFF

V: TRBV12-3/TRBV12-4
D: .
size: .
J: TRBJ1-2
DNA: TGTGCCAGCAGTTTTGTGACAGTGAACTATGGCTACACCTTC
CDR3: CASSFVTVNYGYTF

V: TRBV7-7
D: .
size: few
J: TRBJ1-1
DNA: TGTGCTAGCAGCCAGCACTTGAACACTGAAGCTTTCTTT
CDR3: CASSQHLNTEAFF

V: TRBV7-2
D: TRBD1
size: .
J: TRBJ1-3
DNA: TGTGCCAGCAGCTCCCAGACAGGGCCAAACTCTGGAAACACCATATATTTT
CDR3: CASSSQTGPNSGNTIYF

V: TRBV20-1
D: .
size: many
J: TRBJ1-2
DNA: TGCAGTGCTAGAGTTCGGACGGTGGGCGGCTACACCTTC
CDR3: CSARVRTVGGYTF

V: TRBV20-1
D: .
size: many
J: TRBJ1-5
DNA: TGCAGTGCTATTCCCGGGACACCACTCCGTTATAGCAATCAGCCCCAGCATTTT
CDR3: CSAIPGTPLRYSNQPQHF

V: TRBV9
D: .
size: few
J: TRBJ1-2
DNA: TGTGCCAGCAGCGCAGTACAGGGAGGGAATGGCTACACCTTC
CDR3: CASSAVQGGNGYTF

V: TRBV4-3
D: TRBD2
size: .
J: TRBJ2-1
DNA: TGCGCCAGCAGCCAGGACGGACTAGCGGGAGTAGTCAATGAGCAGTTCTTC
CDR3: CASSQDGLAGVVNEQFF

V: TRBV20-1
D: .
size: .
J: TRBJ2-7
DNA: TGCAGTGCTAGAGACCCCATACAGCCCTCCTACGAGCAGTACTTC
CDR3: CSARDPIQPSYEQYF

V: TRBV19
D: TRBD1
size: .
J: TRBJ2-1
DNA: TGTGCCAGTAGTTACCGGGACAGGGGGCAGGATGAGCAGTTCTTC
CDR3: CASSYRDRGQDEQFF

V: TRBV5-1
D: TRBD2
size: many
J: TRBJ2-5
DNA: TGCGCCAGCAGCAGTCGGAAGCGGGGGCAGGGAGAGACCCAGTACTTC
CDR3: CASSSRKRGQGETQYF

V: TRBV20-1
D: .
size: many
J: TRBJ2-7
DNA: TGCAGTGCTAGAGCACCCACTACTCTCTACGAGCAGTACTTC
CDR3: CSARAPTTLYEQYF

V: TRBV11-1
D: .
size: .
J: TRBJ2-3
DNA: TGTGCCAGCAGCAAACTGCTCACGGGTACGCAGTATTTT
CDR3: CASSKLLTGTQYF

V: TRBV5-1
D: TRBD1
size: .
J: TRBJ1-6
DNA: TGCGCCAGCAGCTTGGGCCAGACAGGGAGTTCACCCCTCCACTTC
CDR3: CASSLGQTGSSPLHF

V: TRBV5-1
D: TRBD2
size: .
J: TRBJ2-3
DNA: TGCGCCAGCAGCTTGGTACTAGCGGGAAGCACAGATACGCAGTATTTT
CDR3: CASSLVLAGSTDTQYF

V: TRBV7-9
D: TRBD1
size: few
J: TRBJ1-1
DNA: TGTGCCAGCAGCCGGGACAGGGGAGCTTTCTTT
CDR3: CASSRDRGAFF

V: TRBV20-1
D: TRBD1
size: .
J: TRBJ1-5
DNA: TGCAGTGCTAGAGATCAATTTAAGACAGGGATTAATCAGCCCCAGCATTTT
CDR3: CSARDQFKTGINQPQHF

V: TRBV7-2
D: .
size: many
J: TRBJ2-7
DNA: TGTGCCAGCAGCTCACAGGGTGACGAGCAGTACTTC
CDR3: CASSSQGDEQYF

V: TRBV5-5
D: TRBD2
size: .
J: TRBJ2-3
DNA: TGTGCCAGCAGCTCCTTAGCGGGACTGGGCGATACGCAGTATTTT
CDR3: CASSSLAGLGDTQYF

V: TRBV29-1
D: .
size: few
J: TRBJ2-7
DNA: TGCAGCGTTGAAGAGGGCAACTACGAGCAGTACTTC
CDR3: CSVEEGNYEQYF

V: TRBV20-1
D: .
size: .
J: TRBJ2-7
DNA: TGCAGTGCTAGAGAGAGAGAGCTCCACTACGAGCAGTACTTC
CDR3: CSARERELHYEQYF

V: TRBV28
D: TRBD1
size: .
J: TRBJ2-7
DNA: TGTGCCAGCAGTTTAGGGGGACAGGGGAACTCCTACGAGCAGTACTTC
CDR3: CASSLGGQGNSYEQYF

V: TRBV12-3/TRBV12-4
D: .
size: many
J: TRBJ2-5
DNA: TGTGCCAGCAGTTCTAGCTGGGGTCAAGAGACCCAGTACTTC
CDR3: CASSSSWGQETQYF

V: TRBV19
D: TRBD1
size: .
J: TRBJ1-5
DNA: TGTGCCAGTCGGACAGGGCCTCGCAATCAGCCCCAGCATTTT
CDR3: CASRTGPRNQPQHF

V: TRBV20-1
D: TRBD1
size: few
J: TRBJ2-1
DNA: TGCAGTGCTAGATTAACAGGGGGCTCCTACAATGAGCAGTTCTTC
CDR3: CSARLTGGSYNEQFF

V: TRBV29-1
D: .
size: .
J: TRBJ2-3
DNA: TGCAGCGTTGAAGGCAGGCAAGCCACAGATACGCAGTATTTT
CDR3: CSVEGRQATDTQYF

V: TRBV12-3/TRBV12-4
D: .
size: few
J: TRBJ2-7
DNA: TGTGCCAGCAGCCCGGCGCCCCCGATCGGCGAGCAGTACTTC
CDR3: CASSPAPPIGEQYF

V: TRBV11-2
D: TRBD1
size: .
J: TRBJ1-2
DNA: TGTGCCAGCAGCTCACCCCGGGACAGCTCAAAGGCTAACTATGGCTACACCTTC
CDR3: CASSSPRDSSKANYGYTF

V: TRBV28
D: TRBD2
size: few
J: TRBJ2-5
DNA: TGTGCCAGCAGTACCGGAGCGGGAGTTTTGACCCAGTACTTC
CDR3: CASSTGAGVLTQYF

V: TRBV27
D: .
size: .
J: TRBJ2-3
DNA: TGTGCCAGCAGTTCTTGGACCGCTGCAGCAGATACGCAGTATTTT
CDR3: CASSSWTAAADTQYF

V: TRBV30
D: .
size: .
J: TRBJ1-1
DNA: TGTGCCTGGACAGTAATCACTGAAGCTTTCTTT
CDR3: CAWTVITEAFF

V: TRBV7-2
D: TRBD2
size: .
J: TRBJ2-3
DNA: TGTGCCAGCAGCTTCCCAGCGGGGGGGCTGAATACGCAGTATTTT
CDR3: CASSFPAGGLNTQYF

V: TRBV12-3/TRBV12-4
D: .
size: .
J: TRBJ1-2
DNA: TGTGCCAGCAGTCCAGGGGAGGTCTATGGCTACACCTTC
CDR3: CASSPGEVYGYTF

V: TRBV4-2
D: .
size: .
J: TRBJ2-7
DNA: TGTGCCAGCAGCCTCGGGACCCTAGCCTACGACGAGCAGTACTTC
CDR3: CASSLGTLAYDEQYF

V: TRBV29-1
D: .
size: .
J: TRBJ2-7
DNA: TGCAGCGTTGAAGGGGTCATCAGGGGCCACATCTACGAGCAGTACTTC
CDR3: CSVEGVIRGHIYEQYF

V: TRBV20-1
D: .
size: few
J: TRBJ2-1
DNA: TGCAGTGCTCCCCTAGGAAAGCAGTTCTTC
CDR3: CSAPLGKQFF

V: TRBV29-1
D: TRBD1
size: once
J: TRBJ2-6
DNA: TGCAGCGTTGGCCCTCGTATCGGACAGGGCCGCTCTGGGGCCAACGTCCTGACTTTC
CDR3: CSVGPRIGQGRSGANVLTF

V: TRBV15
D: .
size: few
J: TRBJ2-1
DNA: TGTGCCACCAGCAGAAGGGGGGCGAACTACAATGAGCAGTTCTTC
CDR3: CATSRRGANYNEQFF

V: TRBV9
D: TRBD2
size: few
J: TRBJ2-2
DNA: TGTGCCAGCAGCGGTAACGCGGGAGGAGGAAGGGGGACCGGGGAGCTGTTTTTT
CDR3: CASSGNAGGGRGTGELFF

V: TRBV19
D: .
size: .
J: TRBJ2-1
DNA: TGTGCCAGTAGTATCGGGTGGAGGAATGAGCAGTTCTTC
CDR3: CASSIGWRNEQFF

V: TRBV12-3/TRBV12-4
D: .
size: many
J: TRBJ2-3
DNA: TGTGCCAGCAGTTTTTGGGGAGGCACAGATACGCAGTATTTT
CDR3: CASSFWGGTDTQYF

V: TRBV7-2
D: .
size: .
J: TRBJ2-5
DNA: TGTGCCAGCAGCCCCCGGTTAGTGGGGGGCTCCGGAGAGACCCAGTACTTC
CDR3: CASSPRLVGGSGETQYF

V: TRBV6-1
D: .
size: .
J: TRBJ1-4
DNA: TGTGCCAGCAGACGGGACAAGGGGGAAGATAATGAAAAACTGTTTTTT
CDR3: CASRRDKGEDNEKLFF

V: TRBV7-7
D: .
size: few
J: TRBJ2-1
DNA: TGTGCCAGCAGCCGAACTGAGGATTACAATGAGCAGTTCTTC
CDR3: CASSRTEDYNEQFF

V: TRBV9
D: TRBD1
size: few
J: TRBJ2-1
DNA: TGTGCCAGCAGCCAAAGGACAGGGACTGGGTCCAATGAGCAGTTCTTC
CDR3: CASSQRTGTGSNEQFF